These 20 T cell receptor beta chains originate from one sample sequenced in a study of cytomegalovirus exposure and HLA in healthy donors. Only in-frame clones appear in the TCRdb table, and some are missing; sequencing was by immunoSEQ multiplex PCR. The table records some 170,000 clones, approximately 89% of them present only once. The sequencing sample was made of PBMCs. These receptor sequences come from a woman under 30 in good health and CMV-seropositive.

This clone has a single count. This rearrangement joins TRBV28 to TRBJ2-3, with 7 positions matching TRBD2. In germline, CDR1 is MDHEN, CDR2 SYDVKM. This CDR3 has 15 residues. Unmatched junction bases numbered 6, after V lost 3 bases and J lost 3 bases. As DNA, the CDR3 is TGTGCCAGCAGTTTTTCACGCGGGAGAACAGATACGCAGTATTTT. Its translation: CASSFSRGRTDTQYF.

V usage is TRBV6-5 and J usage is TRBJ2-7, with TRBD2 as a possible D gene (5 bases). The CDR3 is made up of 15 amino acids. Trimming shortened V by 2 bases and J by 3 bases, and 14 bases separated the two germline ends. Germline CDR1 and CDR2: MNHEY and SVGAGI. The CDR3 sequence: CASSYGLQDLYEQYF. The CDR3 DNA reads TGTGCCAGCAGTTACGGACTCCAGGACCTCTACGAGCAGTACTTC.

V is TRBV7-9 and J is TRBJ2-5; 9 nucleotides align to TRBD2. This CDR3 is built from 15 residues. CDR1 is SEHNR and CDR2 is FQNEAQ in the germline V gene (reference sequence). V gave up 5 bases and J gave up 5 bases; unmatched junction bases: 9. CDR3 region: CASSPRTSEGETQYF. The CDR3 DNA reads as TGTGCCAGCAGCCCCCGGACTAGCGAGGGGGAGACCCAGTACTTC.

The rearrangement links TRBV7-9 to TRBJ2-7; D might be TRBD1 (5 bases). The CDR3 totals 16 residues. V was shortened by 3 bases and J by 0 bases, with 15 bases between the two germline ends. The germline V gene has CDR1 SEHNR and CDR2 FQNEAQ (reference sequence). In DNA, the CDR3 is TGTGCCAGCAGCTTGGTTGGCAGGGTCATCTCCTACGAGCAGTACTTC. Residues: CASSLVGRVISYEQYF.

This chain links TRBV30 with TRBJ2-1, with a tentative D call TRBD1 (6 bases). The CDR3 covers 15 residues. V was shortened by 4 bases and J by 4 bases, with 17 bases between the two germline ends. Germline V gives CDR1 GTSNPN, CDR2 SVGIG (reference sequence). The CDR3 DNA reads as TGTGCCTGGAAACCCTTGGACAGCTCATACAATGAGCAGTTCTTC. This codes for CAWKPLDSSYNEQFF. The variable domain in full, with the rest retrieved from reference TRBV30 and TRBJ2-1, is SQTIHQWPATLVQPVGSPLSLECTVEGTSNPNLYWYRQAAGRGLQLLFYSVGIGQISSEVPQNLSASRPQDRQFILSSKKLLLSDSGFYLCAWKPLDSSYNEQFFGPGTRLTVL.

The V and J genes are TRBV27 and TRBJ2-1, with TRBD2 identical over 10 bases. This CDR3 comprises 16 residues. CDR1 is MNHEY, CDR2 SMNVEV, per germline (reference sequence). The V segment lost 3 bases and the J segment 7 bases; nucleotides outside the gene matches: 9. CDR3 sequence reads: CASSFRRAGGTNEQFF. The CDR3 DNA reads TGTGCCAGCAGTTTTCGGAGAGCGGGAGGGACGAATGAGCAGTTCTTC.

The chain recombines TRBV10-3 with TRBJ2-7, with 7 bases matching TRBD2. The CDR3 is 13 amino acids. Trimming at V came to 5 bases and at J to 3 bases, leaving 4 bases not matched to a gene. Germline V gene data show CDR1 as ENHRY and CDR2 as SYGVKD. The CDR3 reads CAISNGGYYEQYF. The CDR3, as DNA: TGTGCCATCAGTAACGGGGGGTACTACGAGCAGTACTTC.

This clone was seen just once. This rearrangement joins TRBV4-1 to TRBJ1-3; the match to TRBD1 covers 8 bases. Germline V gene data show CDR1 as MGHRA and CDR2 as YSYEKL. The CDR3 totals 19 residues. After removal of 0 bases from V and 0 bases from J, the junction contained 10 bases not matched to a gene. CDR3 DNA sequence: TGCGCCAGCAGCCAAGACCAAGGACAGGGTTTTATCTCTGGAAACACCATATATTTT. It translates to CASSQDQGQGFISGNTIYF.

This clone was recorded only once. The V call is TRBV5-4, the J call TRBJ2-5; D call uncertain. The CDR3 covers 13 residues. The V and J ends lost 0 bases and 3 bases respectively, with 6 bases between them. Per germline, CDR1 SGHNT and CDR2 YYREEE (reference sequence). This CDR3 reads CASSLGEKETQYF. The CDR3 region has the DNA TGTGCCAGCAGCTTGGGTGAGAAAGAGACCCAGTACTTC.

The chain has TRBV7-2 and TRBJ2-5, with TRBD1 identical over 8 bases. V shed 5 bases, J shed 5 bases, and the junction held 4 bases outside the gene matches. This CDR3 contains 13 residues. From germline, CDR1 is SGHTA and CDR2 FQGNSA. In DNA, the CDR3 is TGTGCCAGCAGCCAAGACAGGGGTGAGACCCAGTACTTC. It yields the protein CASSQDRGETQYF.

The V and J genes are TRBV29-1 and TRBJ2-7, with 10 nucleotides matching TRBD1. The length of the CDR3 is 18 residues. J was trimmed by 3 bases and V by 2 bases; bases with no gene match: 16. CDR1 is SQVTM, CDR2 ANQGSEA, per germline. This chain's CDR3 is CSVESHGTGVFPRYEQYF. In DNA form, the CDR3 reads TGCAGCGTTGAATCGCACGGGACAGGGGTCTTTCCCCGCTACGAGCAGTACTTC.

This chain connects TRBV5-1 to TRBJ2-7, with D perhaps matching TRBD2 (6 bases). This CDR3 contains 13 residues. Trimming took 2 bases from V and 3 from J, leaving 9 bases between them. The germline V gene encodes CDR1 SGHRS and CDR2 YFSETQ. The CDR3 spells CASSFQGGYEQYF. In DNA, the CDR3 is TGCGCCAGCAGCTTCCAGGGAGGCTACGAGCAGTACTTC.

The chain joins TRBV5-1 to TRBJ2-3, with 8 nucleotides matching TRBD2. V gave up 0 bases and J gave up 3 bases; unmatched junction bases: 27. CDR1 and CDR2 from the germline V gene are SGHRS and YFSETQ. This CDR3 has 23 residues. The CDR3 DNA is TGCGCCAGCAGCTTGGCCCGGAGATGGGCTGCCCGGGAGGGCCTATTTAGTACAGATACGCAGTATTTT. Translation: CASSLARRWAAREGLFSTDTQYF.

The chain links TRBV6-6 to TRBJ1-5; D may be TRBD1 (5 bases). V shed 6 bases and J shed 11 bases, with 20 bases lying between them. The CDR3 has 14 residues. CDR1 is MNHNY, CDR2 SVGAGI, per germline (reference sequence). In nucleotides, the CDR3 is TGTGCCAGCAGCCGCGACAGATCTCAAGACACCCAGCATTTT. Translation: CASSRDRSQDTQHF.

This rearrangement joins TRBV5-1 to TRBJ2-3; TRBD2 might be the D (5 bases). The CDR3 runs 16 residues. Looked up from germline, CDR1 is SGHRS and CDR2 is YFSETQ. V shed 4 bases and J shed 1 base, with 16 bases lying between them. CDR3: CASSRGGSGGTDTQYF. The CDR3 DNA follows: TGCGCCAGCAGCCGAGGAGGTTCCGGAGGCACAGATACGCAGTATTTT. Filled out from reference TRBV5-1 and TRBJ2-3, the complete variable domain reads KAGVTQTPRYLIKTRGQQVTLSCSPISGHRSVSWYQQTPGQGLQFLFEYFSETQRNKGNFPGRFSGRQFSNSRSEMNVSTLELGDSALYLCASSRGGSGGTDTQYFGPGTRLTVL.

The genes are TRBV6-1 and TRBJ2-1, with 7 bases matching TRBD1. V shed 7 bases, J shed 0 bases, and the junction held 6 bases outside the gene matches. The CDR3 spans 15 residues. Germline assignment: CDR1 MNHNS and CDR2 SASEGT. The CDR3: CASNPTGSSYNEQFF. The CDR3 DNA sequence: TGTGCCAGCAACCCGACAGGGAGCTCCTACAATGAGCAGTTCTTC.

V usage is TRBV6-1 and J usage is TRBJ2-2; 11 bases are a match to TRBD1. Losses at the gene ends were 6 bases for V and 1 base for J; bases not matched to a gene: 7. CDR3 length: 17 residues. CDR1 and CDR2 from the germline V gene are MNHNS and SASEGT. The CDR3 loop is CASSEPGQGVNTGELFF. CDR3 DNA sequence: TGTGCCAGCAGCGAACCGGGACAGGGGGTGAACACCGGGGAGCTGTTTTTT.

The chain recombines TRBV5-1 with TRBJ1-3, with TRBD1 as a possible D gene (6 bases). The CDR3 runs to 17 residues. The V gene's germline CDR1 is SGHRS and CDR2 YFSETQ. The germline V and J ends were trimmed by 4 bases and 2 bases, with 19 bases remaining between them. The chain's CDR3 is CASSTMGHSSPGNTIYF. CDR3 DNA sequence: TGCGCCAGCAGCACTATGGGACATTCTAGCCCTGGAAACACCATATATTTT.

The chain is built from TRBV15 and TRBJ2-5; tentative D call: TRBD2 (5 bases). CDR1 is LNHNV and CDR2 is YYDKDF in the germline V gene (reference sequence). The germline V and J ends were trimmed by 4 bases and 5 bases, with 11 bases remaining between them. The CDR3 loop spans 13 amino acids. CDR3 residues: CATSKRAVETQYF. Written as DNA, the CDR3 is TGTGCCACCAGCAAGAGGGCCGTGGAGACCCAGTACTTC.

This chain joins TRBV7-8 and TRBJ2-7; D is unresolved. Germline assignment: CDR1 SGHVS and CDR2 FQNEAQ. There are 12 residues in the CDR3. V dropped 5 bases and J dropped 7 bases, with 12 bases sitting between them. CDR3 sequence (DNA): TGTGCCAGCAGCGTACCGCCCGAGGAGCAGTACTTC. This gives the protein CASSVPPEEQYF.